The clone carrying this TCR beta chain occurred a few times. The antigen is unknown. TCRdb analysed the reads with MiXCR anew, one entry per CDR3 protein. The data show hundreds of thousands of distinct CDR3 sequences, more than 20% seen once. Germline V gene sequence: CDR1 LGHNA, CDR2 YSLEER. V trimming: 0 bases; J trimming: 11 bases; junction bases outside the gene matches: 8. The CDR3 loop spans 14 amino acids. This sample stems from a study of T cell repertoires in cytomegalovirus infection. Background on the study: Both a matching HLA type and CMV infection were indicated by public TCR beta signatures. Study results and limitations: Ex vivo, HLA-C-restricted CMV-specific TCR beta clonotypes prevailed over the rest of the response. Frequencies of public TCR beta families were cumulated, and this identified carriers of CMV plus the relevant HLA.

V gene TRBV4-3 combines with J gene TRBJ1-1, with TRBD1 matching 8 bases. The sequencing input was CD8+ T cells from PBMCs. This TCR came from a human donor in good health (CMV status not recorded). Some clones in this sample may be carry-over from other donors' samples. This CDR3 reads CASSQDMTGVKAFF. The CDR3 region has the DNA TGCGCCAGCAGCCAAGATATGACAGGGGTTAAGGCTTTCTTT.